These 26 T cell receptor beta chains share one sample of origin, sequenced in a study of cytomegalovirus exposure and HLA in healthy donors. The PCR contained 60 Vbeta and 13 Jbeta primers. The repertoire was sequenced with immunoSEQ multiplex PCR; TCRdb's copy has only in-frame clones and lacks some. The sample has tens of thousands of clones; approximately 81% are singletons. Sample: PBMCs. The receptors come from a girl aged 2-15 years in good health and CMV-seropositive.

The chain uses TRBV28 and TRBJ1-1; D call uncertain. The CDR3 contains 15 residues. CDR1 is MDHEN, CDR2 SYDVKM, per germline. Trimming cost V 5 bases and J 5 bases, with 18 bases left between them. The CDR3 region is CASSLDPDLRTEAFF. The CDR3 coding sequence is TGTGCCAGCAGTCTCGACCCGGATCTGAGGACTGAAGCTTTCTTT.

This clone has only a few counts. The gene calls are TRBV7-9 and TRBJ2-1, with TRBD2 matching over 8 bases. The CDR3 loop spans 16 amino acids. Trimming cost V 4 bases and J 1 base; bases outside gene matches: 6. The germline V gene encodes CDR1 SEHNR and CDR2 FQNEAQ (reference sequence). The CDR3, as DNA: TGTGCCAGCAGCTCGAAGACTAGCGTATCCTACAATGAGCAGTTCTTC. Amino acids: CASSSKTSVSYNEQFF. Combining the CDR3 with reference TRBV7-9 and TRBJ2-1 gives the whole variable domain DTGVSQNPRHKITKRGQNVTFRCDPISEHNRLYWYRQTLGQGPEFLTYFQNEAQLEKSRLLSDRFSAERPKGSFSTLEIQRTEQGDSAMYLCASSSKTSVSYNEQFFGPGTRLTVL.

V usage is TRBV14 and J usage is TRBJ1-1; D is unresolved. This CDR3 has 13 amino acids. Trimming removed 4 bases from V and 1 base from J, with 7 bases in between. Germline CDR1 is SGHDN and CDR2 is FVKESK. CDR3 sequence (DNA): TGTGCCAGCAGCCTCAGTGGGAACACTGAAGCTTTCTTT. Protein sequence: CASSLSGNTEAFF.

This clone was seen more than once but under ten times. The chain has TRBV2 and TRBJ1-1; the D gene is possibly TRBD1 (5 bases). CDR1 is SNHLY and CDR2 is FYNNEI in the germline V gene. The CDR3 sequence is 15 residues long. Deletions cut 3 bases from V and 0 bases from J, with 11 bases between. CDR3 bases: TGTGCCAGCAGTGAGGACCGGGGGATGAACACTGAAGCTTTCTTT. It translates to CASSEDRGMNTEAFF.

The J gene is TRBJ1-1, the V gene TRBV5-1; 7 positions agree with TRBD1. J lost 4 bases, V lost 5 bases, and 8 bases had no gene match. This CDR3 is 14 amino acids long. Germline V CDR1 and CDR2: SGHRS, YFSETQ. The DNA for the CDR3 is TGCGCCAGCAGATCAAACCAGGGGGGCACTGAAGCTTTCTTT. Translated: CASRSNQGGTEAFF. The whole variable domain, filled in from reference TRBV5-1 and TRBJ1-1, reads KAGVTQTPRYLIKTRGQQVTLSCSPISGHRSVSWYQQTPGQGLQFLFEYFSETQRNKGNFPGRFSGRQFSNSRSEMNVSTLELGDSALYLCASRSNQGGTEAFFGQGTRLTVV.

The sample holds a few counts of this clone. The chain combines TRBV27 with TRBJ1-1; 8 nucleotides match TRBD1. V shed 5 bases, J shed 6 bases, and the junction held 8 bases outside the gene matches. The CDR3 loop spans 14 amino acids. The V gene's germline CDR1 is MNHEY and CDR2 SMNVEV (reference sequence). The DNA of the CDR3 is TGTGCCAGCAGTAGAACAGGGGGGACGGCTGAAGCTTTCTTT. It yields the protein CASSRTGGTAEAFF.

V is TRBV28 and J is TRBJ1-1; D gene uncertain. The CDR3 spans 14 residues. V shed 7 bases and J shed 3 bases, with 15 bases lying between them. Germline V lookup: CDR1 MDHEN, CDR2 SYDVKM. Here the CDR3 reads CASIARSRDTEAFF. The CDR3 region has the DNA TGTGCCAGCATCGCCCGGTCGCGGGACACTGAAGCTTTCTTT.

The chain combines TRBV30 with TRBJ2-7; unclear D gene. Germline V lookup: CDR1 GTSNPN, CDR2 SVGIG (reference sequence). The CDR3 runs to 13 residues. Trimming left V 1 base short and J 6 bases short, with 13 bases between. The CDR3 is CAWSARYSLEQYF. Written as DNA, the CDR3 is TGTGCCTGGAGTGCTCGATACTCCCTCGAGCAGTACTTC.

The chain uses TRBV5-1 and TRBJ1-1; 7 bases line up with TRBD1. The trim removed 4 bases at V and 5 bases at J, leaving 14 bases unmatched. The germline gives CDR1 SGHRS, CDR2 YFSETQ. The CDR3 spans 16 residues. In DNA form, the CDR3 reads TGCGCCAGCAGCCTACTATATAGGGGGCAGGGGACTGAAGCTTTCTTT. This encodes CASSLLYRGQGTEAFF.

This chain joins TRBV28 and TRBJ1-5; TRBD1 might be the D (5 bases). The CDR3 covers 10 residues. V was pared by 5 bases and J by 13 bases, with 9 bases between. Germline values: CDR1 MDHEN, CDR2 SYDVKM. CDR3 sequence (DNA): TGTGCCAGCAGTGGGGGGGGACAGCATTTT. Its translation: CASSGGGQHF.

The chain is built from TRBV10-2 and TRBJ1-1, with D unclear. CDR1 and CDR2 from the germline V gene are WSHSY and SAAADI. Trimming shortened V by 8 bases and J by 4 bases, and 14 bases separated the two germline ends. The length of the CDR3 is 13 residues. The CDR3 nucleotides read TGCGCCAGCCAAGAGCGTGATGGCACTGAAGCTTTCTTT. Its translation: CASQERDGTEAFF.

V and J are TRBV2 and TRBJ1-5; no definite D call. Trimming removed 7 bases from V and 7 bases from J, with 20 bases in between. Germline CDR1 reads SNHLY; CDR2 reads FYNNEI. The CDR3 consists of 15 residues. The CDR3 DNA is TGTGCCAGCACCAATAGCCATGGTGTTGCGCAGCCCCAGCATTTT. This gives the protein CASTNSHGVAQPQHF.

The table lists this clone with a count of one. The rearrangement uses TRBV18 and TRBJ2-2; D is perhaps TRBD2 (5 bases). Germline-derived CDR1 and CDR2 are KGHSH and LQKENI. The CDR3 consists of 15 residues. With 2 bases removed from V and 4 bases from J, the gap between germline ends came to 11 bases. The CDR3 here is CASSPVQRSTGELFF. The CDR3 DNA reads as TGTGCCAGCTCACCAGTACAGCGGAGCACCGGGGAGCTGTTTTTT.

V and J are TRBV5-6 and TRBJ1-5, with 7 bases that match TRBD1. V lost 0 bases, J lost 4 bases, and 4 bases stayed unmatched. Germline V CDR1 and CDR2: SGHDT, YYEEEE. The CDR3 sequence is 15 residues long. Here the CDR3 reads CASSLGDRLNQPQHF. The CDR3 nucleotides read TGTGCCAGCAGCTTGGGGGACAGACTTAATCAGCCCCAGCATTTT. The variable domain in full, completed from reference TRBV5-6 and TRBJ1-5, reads DAGVTQSPTHLIKTRGQQVTLRCSPKSGHDTVSWYQQALGQGPQFIFQYYEEEERQRGNFPDRFSGHQFPNYSSELNVNALLLGDSALYLCASSLGDRLNQPQHFGDGTRLSIL.

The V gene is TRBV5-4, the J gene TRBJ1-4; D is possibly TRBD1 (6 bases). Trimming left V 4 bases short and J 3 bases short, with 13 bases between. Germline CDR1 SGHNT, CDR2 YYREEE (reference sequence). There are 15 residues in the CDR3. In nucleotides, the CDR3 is TGTGCCAGCAGCCCCGATGGACAGCCTAATGAAAAACTGTTTTTT. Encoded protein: CASSPDGQPNEKLFF.

This CDR3 is CSVESGGYNEQFF. Here the CDR3 DNA reads TGCAGCGTTGAGTCAGGGGGCTACAATGAGCAGTTCTTC. This chain connects TRBV29-1 to TRBJ2-1; 7 bases fit TRBD1. The CDR3 runs to 13 residues. The V segment lost 3 bases and the J segment 3 bases; nucleotides outside the gene matches: 2. Per the germline V gene, CDR1 is SQVTM and CDR2 is ANQGSEA.

The CDR3 spells CASSYLRGSNQPQHF. The CDR3 DNA follows: TGTGCCAGCAGTTACTTAAGGGGAAGCAATCAGCCCCAGCATTTT. The chain employs TRBV6-5 and TRBJ1-5; D might be TRBD1 (5 bases). V was trimmed by 1 base and J by 1 base, leaving 8 bases between them. Germline V gene lookup returns CDR1 MNHEY and CDR2 SVGAGI. This CDR3 is 15 amino acids long.

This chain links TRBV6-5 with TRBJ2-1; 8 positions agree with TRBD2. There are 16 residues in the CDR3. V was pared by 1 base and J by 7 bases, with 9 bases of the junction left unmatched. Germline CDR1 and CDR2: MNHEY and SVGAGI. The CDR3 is CASSYFPAGAGNEQFF. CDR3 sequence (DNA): TGTGCCAGCAGTTACTTTCCAGCGGGAGCTGGGAATGAGCAGTTCTTC.

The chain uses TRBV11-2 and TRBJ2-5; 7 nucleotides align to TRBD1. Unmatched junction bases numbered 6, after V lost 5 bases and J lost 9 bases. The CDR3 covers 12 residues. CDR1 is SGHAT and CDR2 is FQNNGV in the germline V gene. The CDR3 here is CASSAGTASQYF. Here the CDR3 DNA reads TGTGCCAGCAGCGCCGGGACAGCGTCCCAGTACTTC.

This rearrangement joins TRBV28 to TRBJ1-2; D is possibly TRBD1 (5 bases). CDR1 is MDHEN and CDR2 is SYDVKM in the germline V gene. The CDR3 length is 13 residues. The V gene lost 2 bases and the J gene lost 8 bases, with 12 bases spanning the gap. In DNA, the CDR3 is TGTGCCAGCAGTTTACAGACAGTTTCGGGCTACACCTTC. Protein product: CASSLQTVSGYTF.

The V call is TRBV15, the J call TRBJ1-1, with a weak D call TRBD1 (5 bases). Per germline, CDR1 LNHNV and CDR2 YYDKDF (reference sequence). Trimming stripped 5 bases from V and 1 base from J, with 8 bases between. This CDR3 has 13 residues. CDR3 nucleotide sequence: TGTGCCACCAGCGTCACAGGGAACACTGAAGCTTTCTTT. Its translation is CATSVTGNTEAFF.

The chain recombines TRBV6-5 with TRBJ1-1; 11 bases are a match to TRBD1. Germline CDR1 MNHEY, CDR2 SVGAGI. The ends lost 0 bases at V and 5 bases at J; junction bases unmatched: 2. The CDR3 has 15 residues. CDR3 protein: CASSYSRDRGTEAFF. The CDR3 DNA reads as TGTGCCAGCAGTTACTCTCGGGACAGGGGGACTGAAGCTTTCTTT.

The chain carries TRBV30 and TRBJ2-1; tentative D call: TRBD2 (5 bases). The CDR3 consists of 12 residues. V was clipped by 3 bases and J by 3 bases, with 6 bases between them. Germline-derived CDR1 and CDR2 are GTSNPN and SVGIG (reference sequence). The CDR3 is CAWSRDYNEQFF. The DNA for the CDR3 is TGTGCCTGGAGCCGGGACTACAATGAGCAGTTCTTC.

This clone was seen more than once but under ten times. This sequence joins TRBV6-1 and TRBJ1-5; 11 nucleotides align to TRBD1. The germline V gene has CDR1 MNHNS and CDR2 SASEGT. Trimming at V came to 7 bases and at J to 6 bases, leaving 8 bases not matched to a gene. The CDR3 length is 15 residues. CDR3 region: CASIPGQGGGQPQHF. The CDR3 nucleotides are TGTGCCAGCATCCCGGGACAGGGGGGAGGTCAGCCCCAGCATTTT.

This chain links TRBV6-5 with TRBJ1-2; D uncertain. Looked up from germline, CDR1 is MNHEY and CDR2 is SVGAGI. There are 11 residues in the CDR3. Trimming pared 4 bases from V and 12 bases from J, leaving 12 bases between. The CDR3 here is CASSSLGRNTF. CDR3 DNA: TGTGCCAGCAGTTCACTAGGTAGAAACACCTTC.

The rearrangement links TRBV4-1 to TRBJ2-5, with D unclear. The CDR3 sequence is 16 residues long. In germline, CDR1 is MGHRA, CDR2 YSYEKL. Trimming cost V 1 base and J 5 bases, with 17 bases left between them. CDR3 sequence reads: CASSQGSNGVGETQYF. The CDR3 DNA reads TGCGCCAGCAGCCAAGGATCTAATGGAGTTGGCGAGACCCAGTACTTC.